This is a list of T cell receptor beta chains from one sample in a study of cytomegalovirus exposure and HLA in healthy donors. Produced via immunoSEQ multiplex PCR; TCRdb's table is partial and in-frame only. This table holds about 88,000 clones. Input material: PBMCs. The receptors come from a girl aged 10-17 years in good health and CMV-seropositive. CDR3s include the opening cysteine and the closing phenylalanine or tryptophan. Fields, in order: CDR3 protein, CDR3 DNA, J gene, V gene, CDR3 length, D gene. D genes are given only for firm matches.

cdr3_aa: CASTWEGQGTDTQYF
cdr3_nt: TGTGCCAGCACCTGGGAGGGGCAGGGCACAGATACGCAGTATTTT
j_call: TRBJ2-3
v_call: TRBV2
cdr3_length: 15
d_call: TRBD2

cdr3_aa: CASSETTKHTDTQYF
cdr3_nt: TGTGCCAGCAGCGAAACAACAAAACACACAGATACGCAGTATTTT
j_call: TRBJ2-3
v_call: TRBV9
cdr3_length: 15
d_call: .

cdr3_aa: CASSLSPGSTDTQYF
cdr3_nt: TGCGCCAGCAGCTTGTCACCCGGGAGCACAGATACGCAGTATTTT
j_call: TRBJ2-3
v_call: TRBV5-1
cdr3_length: 15
d_call: .

cdr3_aa: CASSLRRLNTEAFF
cdr3_nt: TGTGCCAGCAGCTTACGGCGGTTGAACACTGAAGCTTTCTTT
j_call: TRBJ1-1
v_call: TRBV7-9
cdr3_length: 14
d_call: .

cdr3_aa: CASSFIPEETQYF
cdr3_nt: TGTGCCAGCAGCTTCATTCCGGAAGAGACCCAGTACTTC
j_call: TRBJ2-5
v_call: TRBV7-3
cdr3_length: 13
d_call: .

cdr3_aa: CASSLGGDFYEQYF
cdr3_nt: TGTGCCAGCAGCTTAGGAGGTGATTTCTACGAGCAGTACTTC
j_call: TRBJ2-7
v_call: TRBV5-4
cdr3_length: 14
d_call: .

cdr3_aa: CASTKDRDTEAFF
cdr3_nt: TGTGCCAGCACCAAGGACAGGGACACTGAAGCTTTCTTT
j_call: TRBJ1-1
v_call: TRBV6-5
cdr3_length: 13
d_call: TRBD1

cdr3_aa: CASISRDRTYNEQFF
cdr3_nt: TGTGCCAGCATCTCGCGGGACAGGACCTACAATGAGCAGTTCTTC
j_call: TRBJ2-1
v_call: TRBV7-9
cdr3_length: 15
d_call: TRBD1

cdr3_aa: CASSYGGTGSAFF
cdr3_nt: TGTGCCAGCAGTTACGGAGGGACAGGGTCAGCTTTCTTT
j_call: TRBJ1-1
v_call: TRBV6-5
cdr3_length: 13
d_call: TRBD1

cdr3_aa: CSVGTRAADTQYF
cdr3_nt: TGCAGCGTTGGAACTCGCGCCGCAGATACGCAGTATTTT
j_call: TRBJ2-3
v_call: TRBV29-1
cdr3_length: 13
d_call: .

cdr3_aa: CASSVSAGVSQPQHF
cdr3_nt: TGTGCCAGCAGCGTATCCGCAGGGGTGAGTCAGCCCCAGCATTTT
j_call: TRBJ1-5
v_call: TRBV9
cdr3_length: 15
d_call: .

cdr3_aa: CASSLGPDQPQHF
cdr3_nt: TGTGCCAGCAGCTTGGGTCCGGATCAGCCCCAGCATTTT
j_call: TRBJ1-5
v_call: TRBV5-4
cdr3_length: 13
d_call: .

cdr3_aa: CASSLSGFDSPLHF
cdr3_nt: TGCGCCAGCAGCTTGTCGGGGTTTGATTCACCCCTACACTTT
j_call: TRBJ1-6
v_call: TRBV5-1
cdr3_length: 14
d_call: .

cdr3_aa: CASSQEVTSGSYNEQFF
cdr3_nt: TGTGCCAGCAGCCAGGAGGTCACTAGCGGATCCTACAATGAGCAGTTCTTC
j_call: TRBJ2-1
v_call: TRBV4-2
cdr3_length: 17
d_call: TRBD2

cdr3_aa: CASKPPGQGPNEKLFF
cdr3_nt: TGTGCCAGCAAACCCCCGGGACAGGGACCGAATGAAAAACTGTTTTTT
j_call: TRBJ1-4
v_call: TRBV19
cdr3_length: 16
d_call: TRBD1

cdr3_aa: CASSLEGLEIGELFF
cdr3_nt: TGTGCCAGCAGCTTAGAGGGACTAGAAATCGGGGAGCTGTTTTTT
j_call: TRBJ2-2
v_call: TRBV7-2
cdr3_length: 15
d_call: TRBD2

cdr3_aa: CASSGTGTYEQYF
cdr3_nt: TGTGCCAGCAGCGGGACGGGAACCTACGAGCAGTACTTC
j_call: TRBJ2-7
v_call: TRBV18
cdr3_length: 13
d_call: TRBD2

cdr3_aa: CASSPDRASGYTF
cdr3_nt: TGTGCCAGTAGTCCCGACAGGGCGTCGGGCTACACCTTC
j_call: TRBJ1-2
v_call: TRBV19
cdr3_length: 13
d_call: TRBD1

cdr3_aa: CASSHGTSGYNEQFF
cdr3_nt: TGTGCCAGCAGCCACGGGACTAGCGGATACAATGAGCAGTTCTTC
j_call: TRBJ2-1
v_call: TRBV5-6
cdr3_length: 15
d_call: TRBD2

cdr3_aa: CASKIQGGENEQFF
cdr3_nt: TGTGCCAGTAAAATACAAGGTGGGGAGAATGAGCAGTTCTTC
j_call: TRBJ2-1
v_call: TRBV19
cdr3_length: 14
d_call: .

cdr3_aa: CASSLGPDTKYGYTF
cdr3_nt: TGTGCCAGCAGCTTGGGACCGGACACCAAATATGGCTACACCTTC
j_call: TRBJ1-2
v_call: TRBV5-4
cdr3_length: 15
d_call: .

cdr3_aa: CATSRATEETQYF
cdr3_nt: TGTGCCACCAGCAGAGCGACAGAAGAGACCCAGTACTTC
j_call: TRBJ2-5
v_call: TRBV15
cdr3_length: 13
d_call: .

cdr3_aa: CASRRGGTDTQYF
cdr3_nt: TGTGCCAGCAGGCGGGGGGGGACAGATACGCAGTATTTT
j_call: TRBJ2-3
v_call: TRBV13
cdr3_length: 13
d_call: TRBD2

cdr3_aa: CASSLGTGNAGELFF
cdr3_nt: TGTGCCAGCAGCCTTGGTACAGGGAACGCCGGGGAGCTGTTTTTT
j_call: TRBJ2-2
v_call: TRBV5-4
cdr3_length: 15
d_call: .

cdr3_aa: CASSQGGTGKIADTQYF
cdr3_nt: TGCGCCAGCAGCCAAGGGGGGACTGGGAAAATTGCAGATACGCAGTATTTT
j_call: TRBJ2-3
v_call: TRBV4-3
cdr3_length: 17
d_call: .

cdr3_aa: CASSPSLPGQGNTEAFF
cdr3_nt: TGTGCCAGCAGCCCATCCCTTCCTGGACAGGGGAACACTGAAGCTTTCTTT
j_call: TRBJ1-1
v_call: TRBV2
cdr3_length: 17
d_call: TRBD1

cdr3_aa: CASRAGTGYGYTF
cdr3_nt: TGTGCCAGCAGAGCGGGGACAGGCTATGGCTACACCTTC
j_call: TRBJ1-2
v_call: TRBV2
cdr3_length: 13
d_call: TRBD1

cdr3_aa: CASSPLHSSYEQYF
cdr3_nt: TGTGCCAGCAGCCCCTTGCACAGCTCCTACGAGCAGTACTTC
j_call: TRBJ2-7
v_call: TRBV7-2
cdr3_length: 14
d_call: .

cdr3_aa: CASSEFSNYGYTF
cdr3_nt: TGTGCCAGCAGTGAATTTTCAAACTATGGCTACACCTTC
j_call: TRBJ1-2
v_call: TRBV6-1
cdr3_length: 13
d_call: .

cdr3_aa: CASSQNATSGGTDTQYF
cdr3_nt: TGCGCCAGCAGCCAAAACGCGACTAGCGGGGGCACAGATACGCAGTATTTT
j_call: TRBJ2-3
v_call: TRBV4-3
cdr3_length: 17
d_call: TRBD2

cdr3_aa: CASSLDIAISTDTQYF
cdr3_nt: TGTGCCAGCAGCTTAGATATCGCGATTAGCACAGATACGCAGTATTTT
j_call: TRBJ2-3
v_call: TRBV11-2
cdr3_length: 16
d_call: .

cdr3_aa: CASSRLLDRQETQYF
cdr3_nt: TGTGCCAGCTCACGCCTCCTGGACAGGCAAGAGACCCAGTACTTC
j_call: TRBJ2-5
v_call: TRBV18
cdr3_length: 15
d_call: TRBD1

cdr3_aa: CASSQDLTSGGAGGFNEQFF
cdr3_nt: TGTGCCAGCAGCCAAGATCTGACTAGCGGGGGGGCCGGAGGGTTCAATGAGCAGTTCTTC
j_call: TRBJ2-1
v_call: TRBV4-2
cdr3_length: 20
d_call: TRBD2

cdr3_aa: CASSLAGTPRNEQFF
cdr3_nt: TGCGCCAGCAGTCTAGCGGGAACCCCCAGGAATGAGCAGTTCTTC
j_call: TRBJ2-1
v_call: TRBV4-3
cdr3_length: 15
d_call: TRBD2

cdr3_aa: CASSQGAPPTGYGYTF
cdr3_nt: TGTGCCAGCAGTCAGGGGGCCCCCCCCACAGGCTATGGCTACACCTTC
j_call: TRBJ1-2
v_call: TRBV28
cdr3_length: 16
d_call: TRBD1

cdr3_aa: CASSPPSEETQYF
cdr3_nt: TGTGCCAGCTCACCACCGTCGGAAGAGACCCAGTACTTC
j_call: TRBJ2-5
v_call: TRBV18
cdr3_length: 13
d_call: .

cdr3_aa: CASNDRVGNTGELFF
cdr3_nt: TGTGCCAGCAACGACAGGGTCGGGAACACCGGGGAGCTGTTTTTT
j_call: TRBJ2-2
v_call: TRBV7-2
cdr3_length: 15
d_call: TRBD1

cdr3_aa: CASKRRPEVDYGYTF
cdr3_nt: TGTGCCAGCAAACGGCGTCCGGAGGTGGACTATGGCTACACCTTC
j_call: TRBJ1-2
v_call: TRBV6-5
cdr3_length: 15
d_call: .

cdr3_aa: CASRPGGLGTEAFF
cdr3_nt: TGTGCCAGTAGACCAGGGGGCCTCGGCACTGAAGCTTTCTTT
j_call: TRBJ1-1
v_call: TRBV19
cdr3_length: 14
d_call: TRBD1

cdr3_aa: CASSPDFFYNSPLHF
cdr3_nt: TGTGCCAGCAGTCCGGACTTTTTTTATAATTCACCCCTCCACTTT
j_call: TRBJ1-6
v_call: TRBV6-6
cdr3_length: 15
d_call: .

cdr3_aa: CASSLRIGGNQPQHF
cdr3_nt: TGTGCCAGCAGCTTGAGGATCGGGGGCAATCAGCCCCAGCATTTT
j_call: TRBJ1-5
v_call: TRBV5-6
cdr3_length: 15
d_call: .

cdr3_aa: CASTIQGGEGYTF
cdr3_nt: TGTGCCAGCACCATTCAGGGGGGTGAGGGCTACACCTTC
j_call: TRBJ1-2
v_call: TRBV5-5
cdr3_length: 13
d_call: TRBD1

cdr3_aa: CASSRDRALGYGYTF
cdr3_nt: TGTGCCAGCAGCAGAGACAGGGCGTTGGGTTATGGCTACACCTTC
j_call: TRBJ1-2
v_call: TRBV9
cdr3_length: 15
d_call: TRBD1

cdr3_aa: CASSQDVYEQYF
cdr3_nt: TGTGCCAGCAGCCAGGATGTGTACGAGCAGTACTTC
j_call: TRBJ2-7
v_call: TRBV5-4
cdr3_length: 12
d_call: .

cdr3_aa: CASSAIVGTSGRDNEQFF
cdr3_nt: TGTGCCAGCAGCGCGATAGTAGGGACTAGCGGGCGAGACAATGAGCAGTTCTTC
j_call: TRBJ2-1
v_call: TRBV9
cdr3_length: 18
d_call: TRBD2

cdr3_aa: CASRSLQGIDYEQYF
cdr3_nt: TGTGCCAGTAGAAGCCTACAGGGAATTGACTACGAGCAGTACTTC
j_call: TRBJ2-7
v_call: TRBV6-1
cdr3_length: 15
d_call: .

cdr3_aa: CASSLLFPFSGEGHYEQYF
cdr3_nt: TGTGCCAGCAGCTTACTTTTCCCGTTTTCCGGGGAGGGACACTACGAGCAGTACTTC
j_call: TRBJ2-7
v_call: TRBV13
cdr3_length: 19
d_call: .

cdr3_aa: CASSLPDRQETQYF
cdr3_nt: TGTGCCAGCAGCCTCCCCGACAGGCAAGAGACCCAGTACTTC
j_call: TRBJ2-5
v_call: TRBV6-5
cdr3_length: 14
d_call: .

cdr3_aa: CAWSPLPGNENTIYF
cdr3_nt: TGTGCCTGGAGTCCGCTTCCAGGGAATGAAAACACCATATATTTT
j_call: TRBJ1-3
v_call: TRBV30
cdr3_length: 15
d_call: .

cdr3_aa: CSVCLGGNTEAFF
cdr3_nt: TGCAGCGTTTGTCTCGGGGGGAACACTGAAGCTTTCTTT
j_call: TRBJ1-1
v_call: TRBV29-1
cdr3_length: 13
d_call: .